This entry lists 10 T cell receptor beta chains sequenced from one sample in a study of Tregs in tolerant kidney transplant recipients. Repertoires were generated with immunoSEQ multiplex PCR, while TCRdb's copy carries only in-frame clones and drops some. The listing records roughly 25,000 clones. The nonmyeloablative bone marrow transplants came from related graft donors, with transient mixed chimerism. This material consisted of CD4+ T cells from blood (PBMCs), taken 6 months after the transplant. These receptors originate from a human patient who received a combined kidney and bone marrow transplant. Some of the T cells may derive from the graft donor.

This clone is deemed medium-sized by its frequency. Read coverage stops 3 residues before the CDR3 terminus; the germline J gene supplies the remainder. The V and J genes are TRBV6-1 and TRBJ2-4; weak D call: TRBD1 (5 bases). Germline V gene data show CDR1 as MNHNS and CDR2 as SASEGT. The CDR3 length is 15 residues. V lost 2 bases and J 8 bases, leaving 16 bases between the germline ends. The CDR3 sequence is CASSEYKGSRDIQYF. CDR3 DNA (partial): TGTGCCAGCAGTGAATACAAGGGTTCCAGGGACATT.

The CDR3 here is CASSYSRRTYEQYF. The CDR3 DNA, read in part, is TGTGCCAGCAGTTACAGTCGGCGGACCTACGAG. This rearrangement joins TRBV6-2 or TRBV6-3 to TRBJ2-7; D gene unclear. The read halts 3 residues ahead of the CDR3 end, with the missing end drawn from the germline J gene. The CDR3 runs 14 residues. Per the germline V gene, CDR1 is MNHEY and CDR2 is SVGEGT. Trimming shortened V by 2 bases and J by 2 bases, and 10 bases separated the two germline ends.

This clone is classed as medium-sized (0.01 to 0.1%) by frequency. The CDR3 extends 3 residues past the end of the read, so its final part is completed from the germline J gene. V and J are TRBV5-4 and TRBJ2-2, with D unclear. The germline V gene has CDR1 SGHNT and CDR2 YYREEE (reference sequence). The CDR3 consists of 15 residues. The V end was cut by 2 bases, the J end by 6 bases, with 14 bases between. The CDR3 DNA, read in part, is TGTGCCAGCAGCTTCGACACCGCTCGAGCCGGGGAG. Translation gives CASSFDTARAGE. The full-length CDR3 reads as CASSFDTARAGELFF.

This clone is identified as medium-sized (0.01 to 0.1%) from frequency. The observed sequence ends 3 residues before the CDR3 terminus, with the missing tail filled in from the germline J gene. This chain joins TRBV30 and TRBJ1-2, with a possible D match to TRBD1 (6 bases). Germline V gene lookup returns CDR1 GTSNPN and CDR2 SVGIG (reference sequence). The germline V and J ends were trimmed by 4 bases and 5 bases, with 14 bases remaining between them. The CDR3 loop spans 13 amino acids. The part of the CDR3 DNA that was read is TGTGCCTGGAAAAGGGGAGGGGGTTATGGC. Residues: CAWKRGGGYG. The CDR3 reads in full as CAWKRGGGYGYTF. The complete variable domain, with remaining parts taken from reference TRBV30 and TRBJ1-2, reads SQTIHQWPATLVQPVGSPLSLECTVEGTSNPNLYWYRQAAGRGLQLLFYSVGIGQISSEVPQNLSASRPQDRQFILSSKKLLLSDSGFYLCAWKRGGGYGYTFGSGTRLTVV.

With regard to this clone: The missing CDR3 end, 3 residues past where the read stops, is filled in from the germline J gene. The chain carries TRBV7-6 and TRBJ2-1; 8 bases line up with TRBD1. The junction had 11 bases not matched to a gene; V was cut back by 5 bases and J by 8 bases. From germline, CDR1 is SGHVS and CDR2 FNYEAQ. The CDR3 totals 15 residues. The sequenced CDR3 bases are TGTGCCAGCAGCAGAGGACAGGGATTAGTCTATGAG. Translation: CASSRGQGLVYE. The full-length CDR3 reads as CASSRGQGLVYEQFF.

In regard to this clone: From the germline J gene comes the end of the CDR3, since the read stops 3 residues before it. The chain joins TRBV2 to TRBJ2-7, with 7 bases identical to TRBD1. The length of the CDR3 is 14 residues. Germline V CDR1 and CDR2: SNHLY, FYNNEI. The V gene end was trimmed by 5 bases and the J gene end by 3 bases; junction bases not matched to a gene: 7. CDR3 region: CASSYDRDRYEQYF. The CDR3 DNA, read in part, is TGTGCCAGCAGTTACGACAGGGACCGCTACGAG. Full variable domain (outside the CDR3, taken from reference TRBV2 and TRBJ2-7): EPEVTQTPSHQVTQMGQEVILRCVPISNHLYFYWYRQILGQKVEFLVSFYNNEISEKSEIFDDQFSVERPDGSNFTLKIRSTKLEDSAMYFCASSYDRDRYEQYFGPGTRLTVT.

A note on this clone: Sequencing ends 3 residues short of the CDR3 end; the germline J gene provides the rest. The rearrangement joins TRBV5-1 to TRBJ1-5; the D gene is possibly TRBD1 (6 bases). Deletions cut 4 bases from V and 4 bases from J, with 15 bases between. Germline assignment: CDR1 SGHRS and CDR2 YFSETQ. The CDR3 is 15 amino acids. CDR3 DNA (partial): TGCGCCAGCAGCGGTGGGCCGGGACAAAATCAGCCC. This codes for CASSGGPGQNQP. The whole CDR3 protein reads CASSGGPGQNQPQHF.

As to this clone: The CDR3 extends 3 residues past the end of the read, so its final part is completed from the germline J gene. The chain recombines TRBV5-1 with TRBJ2-5, with 8 bases that match TRBD2. The CDR3 totals 16 residues. Germline-derived CDR1 and CDR2 are SGHRS and YFSETQ. V trimming: 0 bases; J trimming: 1 base; junction bases outside the gene matches: 5. Incomplete CDR3 DNA: TGCGCCAGCAGCTTGGTTTCTAGCGGGCGCCAAGAGACC. Its translation: CASSLVSSGRQET. The whole CDR3 is CASSLVSSGRQETQYF.

In regard to this clone: The read ends 3 residues shy of where the CDR3 ends; the end is completed using the germline J gene. The chain carries TRBV6-4 and TRBJ2-3; D ambiguous. There are 15 residues in the CDR3. V was shortened by 4 bases and J by 6 bases, with 17 bases between the two germline ends. Germline V lookup: CDR1 MRHNA, CDR2 SNTAGT. The CDR3 sequence is CASSATWFLPDTQYF. CDR3 bases read: TGTGCCAGCAGTGCCACATGGTTCCTCCCCGATACG.

Of note for this clone: The CDR3 extends 3 residues past the end of the read, so its final part is completed from the germline J gene. The rearrangement uses TRBV30 and TRBJ2-3; D not certain. Per germline, CDR1 GTSNPN and CDR2 SVGIG (reference sequence). The CDR3 has 12 residues. V shed 2 bases and J shed 6 bases, with 9 bases lying between them. Incomplete CDR3 DNA: TGTGCCTGGAGTCGTCTAACGGATACG. It yields the protein CAWSRLTDT. In full, the CDR3 reads CAWSRLTDTQYF.